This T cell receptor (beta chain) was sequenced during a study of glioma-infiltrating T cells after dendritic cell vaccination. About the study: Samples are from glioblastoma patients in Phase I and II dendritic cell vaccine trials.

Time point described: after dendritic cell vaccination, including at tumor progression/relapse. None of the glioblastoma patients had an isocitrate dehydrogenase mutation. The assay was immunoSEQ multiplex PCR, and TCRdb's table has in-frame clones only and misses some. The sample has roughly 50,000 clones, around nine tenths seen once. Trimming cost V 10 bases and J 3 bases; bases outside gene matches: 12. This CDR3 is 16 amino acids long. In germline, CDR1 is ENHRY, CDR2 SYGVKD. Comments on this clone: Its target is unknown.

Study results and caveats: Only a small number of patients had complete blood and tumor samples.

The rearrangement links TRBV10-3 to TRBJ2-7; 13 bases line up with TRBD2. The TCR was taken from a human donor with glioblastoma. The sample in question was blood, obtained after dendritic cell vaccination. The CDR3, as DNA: TGTGCCAGCCAAGGACTAGCGGGAGCCGTTATCTACGAGCAGTACTTC. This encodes CASQGLAGAVIYEQYF.